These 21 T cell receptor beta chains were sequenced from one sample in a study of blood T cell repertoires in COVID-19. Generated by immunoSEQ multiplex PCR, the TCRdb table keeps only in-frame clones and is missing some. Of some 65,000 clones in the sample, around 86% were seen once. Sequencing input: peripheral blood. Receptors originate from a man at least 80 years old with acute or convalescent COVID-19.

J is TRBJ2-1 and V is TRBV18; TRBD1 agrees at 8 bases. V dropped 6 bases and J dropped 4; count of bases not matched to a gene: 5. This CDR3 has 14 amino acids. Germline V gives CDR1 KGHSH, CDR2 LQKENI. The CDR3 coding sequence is TGTGCCAGCTCCCCCAGGGGGCGATACAATGAGCAGTTCTTC. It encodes CASSPRGRYNEQFF.

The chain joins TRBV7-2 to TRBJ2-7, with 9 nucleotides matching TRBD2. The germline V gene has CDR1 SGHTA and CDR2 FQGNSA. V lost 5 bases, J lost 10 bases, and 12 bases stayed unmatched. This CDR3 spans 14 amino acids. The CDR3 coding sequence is TGTGCCAGCAGCAAAACTAGCGGGCCGTTACAACAGTACTTC. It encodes CASSKTSGPLQQYF.

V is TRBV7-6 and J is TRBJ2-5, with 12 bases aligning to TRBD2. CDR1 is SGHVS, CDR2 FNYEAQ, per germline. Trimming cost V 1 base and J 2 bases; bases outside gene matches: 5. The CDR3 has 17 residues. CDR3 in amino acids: CASSLGSGTSGQETQYF. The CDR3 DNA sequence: TGTGCCAGCAGCTTAGGTTCAGGGACTAGCGGGCAAGAGACCCAGTACTTC. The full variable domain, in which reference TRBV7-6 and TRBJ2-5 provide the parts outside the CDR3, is GAGVSQSPRYKVTKRGQDVALRCDPISGHVSLYWYRQALGQGPEFLTYFNYEAQQDKSGLPNDRFSAERPEGSISTLTIQRTEQRDSAMYRCASSLGSGTSGQETQYFGPGTRLLVL.

Written as DNA, the CDR3 is TGTGCCAGCAGCTTTTCAGGGGGCGACCCCAAGGGCTACACCTTC. Its protein product is CASSFSGGDPKGYTF. This sequence joins TRBV7-9 and TRBJ1-2; 8 bases fit TRBD1. CDR1 and CDR2 (germline): SEHNR, FQNEAQ (reference sequence). The V and J ends lost 3 bases and 8 bases, in that order; junction bases with no gene match: 11. CDR3 length: 15 amino acids.

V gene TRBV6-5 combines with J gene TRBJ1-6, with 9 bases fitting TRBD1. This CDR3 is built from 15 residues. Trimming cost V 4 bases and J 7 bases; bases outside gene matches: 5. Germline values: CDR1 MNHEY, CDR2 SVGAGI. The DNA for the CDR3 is TGTGCCAGCAGTTTGGGACAGGGAAGCAATTCACCCCTCCACTTT. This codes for CASSLGQGSNSPLHF.

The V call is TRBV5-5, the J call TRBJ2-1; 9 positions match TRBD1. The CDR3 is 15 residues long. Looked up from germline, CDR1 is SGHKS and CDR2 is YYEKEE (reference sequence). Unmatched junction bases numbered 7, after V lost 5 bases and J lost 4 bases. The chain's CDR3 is CASRHDRGSYNEQFF. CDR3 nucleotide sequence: TGTGCCAGCAGGCACGACAGGGGGTCTTACAATGAGCAGTTCTTC.

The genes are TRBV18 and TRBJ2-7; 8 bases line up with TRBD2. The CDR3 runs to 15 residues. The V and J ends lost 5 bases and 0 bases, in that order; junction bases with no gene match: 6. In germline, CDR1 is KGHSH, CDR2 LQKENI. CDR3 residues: CASSSTAGASYEQYF. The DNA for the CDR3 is TGTGCCAGCTCATCGACAGCGGGAGCCTCCTACGAGCAGTACTTC.

Written as DNA, the CDR3 is TGTGCCAGCAGCCCGACAGGGACGGGTGAGCAGTTCTTC. As protein: CASSPTGTGEQFF. This sequence joins TRBV6-6 and TRBJ2-1; 7 nucleotides agree with TRBD1. Germline assignment: CDR1 MNHNY and CDR2 SVGAGI (reference sequence). This CDR3 contains 13 residues. V lost 6 bases to trimming and J lost 9 bases; unmatched junction nucleotides: 8.

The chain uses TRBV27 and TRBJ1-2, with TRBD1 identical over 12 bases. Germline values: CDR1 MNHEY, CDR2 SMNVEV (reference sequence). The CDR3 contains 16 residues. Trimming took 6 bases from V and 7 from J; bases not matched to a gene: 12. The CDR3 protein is CASRGKPGQGALGYTF. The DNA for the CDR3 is TGTGCCAGCAGGGGTAAACCGGGACAGGGGGCTCTTGGCTACACCTTC.

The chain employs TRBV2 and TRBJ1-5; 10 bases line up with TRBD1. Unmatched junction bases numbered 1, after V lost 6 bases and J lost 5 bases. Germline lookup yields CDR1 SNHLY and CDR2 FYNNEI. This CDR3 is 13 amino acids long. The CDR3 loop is CASRGTGDQPQHF. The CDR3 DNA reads TGTGCCAGCAGGGGGACAGGGGATCAGCCCCAGCATTTT.

In nucleotides, the CDR3 is TGTGCCAGCAGTTCCCGCGGCCCGAGGGTTGGCTACACCTTC. This translates into CASSSRGPRVGYTF. The rearrangement uses TRBV6-5 and TRBJ1-2; D call uncertain. Germline CDR1 and CDR2: MNHEY and SVGAGI. Trimming removed 4 bases from V and 7 bases from J, with 16 bases in between. This CDR3 has 14 residues.

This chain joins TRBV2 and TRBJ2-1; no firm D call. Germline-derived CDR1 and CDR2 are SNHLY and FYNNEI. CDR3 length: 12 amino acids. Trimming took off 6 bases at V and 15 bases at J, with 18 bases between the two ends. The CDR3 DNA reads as TGTGCCAGCAGACCAGAAGTGCCACCGCCGTTCTTC. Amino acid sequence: CASRPEVPPPFF.

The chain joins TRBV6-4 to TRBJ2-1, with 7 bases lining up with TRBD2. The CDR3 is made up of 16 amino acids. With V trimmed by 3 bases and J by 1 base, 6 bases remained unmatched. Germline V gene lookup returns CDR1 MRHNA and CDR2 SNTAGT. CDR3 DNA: TGTGCCAGCAGTGATTATGGGGGGGAGTCCTACAATGAGCAGTTCTTC. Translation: CASSDYGGESYNEQFF.

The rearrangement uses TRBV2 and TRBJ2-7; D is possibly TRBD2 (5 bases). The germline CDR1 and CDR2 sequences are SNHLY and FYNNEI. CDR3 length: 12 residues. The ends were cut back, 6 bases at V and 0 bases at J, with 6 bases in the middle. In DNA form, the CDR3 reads TGTGCCAGCAGCCGGGACTCCTACGAGCAGTACTTC. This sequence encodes CASSRDSYEQYF.

CDR3 region: CASSIGAGGYNEQFF. As DNA, the CDR3 is TGTGCCAGTAGTATAGGAGCGGGAGGCTACAATGAGCAGTTCTTC. The V gene is TRBV19, the J gene TRBJ2-1; 9 nucleotides align to TRBD2. The CDR3 runs 15 residues. V was clipped by 1 base and J by 3 bases; unmatched bases: 1. Germline V lookup: CDR1 LNHDA, CDR2 SQIVND (reference sequence).

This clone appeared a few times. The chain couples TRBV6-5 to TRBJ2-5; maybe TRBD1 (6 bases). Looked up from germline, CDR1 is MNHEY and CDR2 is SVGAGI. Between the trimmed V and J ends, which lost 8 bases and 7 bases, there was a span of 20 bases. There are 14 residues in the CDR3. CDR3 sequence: CASEARGGARTQYF. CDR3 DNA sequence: TGTGCCAGCGAAGCTAGAGGGGGTGCTCGGACCCAGTACTTC.

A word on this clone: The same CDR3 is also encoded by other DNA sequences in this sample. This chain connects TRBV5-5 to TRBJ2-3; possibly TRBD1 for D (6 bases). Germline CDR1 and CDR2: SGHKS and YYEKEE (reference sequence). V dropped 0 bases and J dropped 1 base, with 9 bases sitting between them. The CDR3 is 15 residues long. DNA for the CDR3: TGTGCCAGCAGCTTGGTGGCAGGGGGCACAGATACGCAGTATTTT. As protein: CASSLVAGGTDTQYF.

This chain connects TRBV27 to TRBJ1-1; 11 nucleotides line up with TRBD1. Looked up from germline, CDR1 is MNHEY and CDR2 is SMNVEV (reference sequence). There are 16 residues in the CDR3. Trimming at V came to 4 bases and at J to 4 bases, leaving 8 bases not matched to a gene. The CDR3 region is CASSSGQGVIGTEAFF. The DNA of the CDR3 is TGTGCCAGCAGTTCGGGACAGGGGGTCATAGGCACTGAAGCTTTCTTT.

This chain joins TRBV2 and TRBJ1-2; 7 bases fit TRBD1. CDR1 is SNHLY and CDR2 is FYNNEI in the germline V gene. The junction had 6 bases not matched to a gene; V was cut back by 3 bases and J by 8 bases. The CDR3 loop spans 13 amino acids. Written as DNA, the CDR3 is TGTGCCAGCAGTGACAGGGGGATAAGGGGCTACACCTTC. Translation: CASSDRGIRGYTF.

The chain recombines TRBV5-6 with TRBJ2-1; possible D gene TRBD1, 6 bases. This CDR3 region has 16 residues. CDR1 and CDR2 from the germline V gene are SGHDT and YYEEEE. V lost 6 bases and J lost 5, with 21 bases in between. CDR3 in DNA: TGTGCCAGCACCTCTTGGGGGCAATACAGGCACAATGAGCAGTTCTTC. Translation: CASTSWGQYRHNEQFF.

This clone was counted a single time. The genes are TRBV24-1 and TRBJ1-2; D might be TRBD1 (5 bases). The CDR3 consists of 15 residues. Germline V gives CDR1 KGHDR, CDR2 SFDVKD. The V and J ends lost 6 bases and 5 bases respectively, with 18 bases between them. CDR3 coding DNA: TGTGCCACCAGTTCGCCCAAGGAAGGGGCGTATGGCTACACCTTC. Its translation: CATSSPKEGAYGYTF.